This T cell receptor (beta chain) was retrieved from a study of tumor and adjacent non-tumor tissue in lung cancer. Whole-study context: Aged roughly 31 to 76 years, patients included 9 to 11 men and a few women with stage I to III disease. Each sample yielded around 4 million productive TCRbeta reads on average.

Comments on this clonotype: Its specificity is not known.

Per germline, CDR1 WSHSY and CDR2 SAAADI. This CDR3 has 13 residues. V was pared by 10 bases and J by 3 bases, with 5 bases of the junction left unmatched. Whole-study findings and limits: In normal lung, the top 100 clones were significantly more dominant than in tumor. Tumor TCR diversity, when higher, was linked to shorter survival.

RNA was extracted from bulk tissue without any cell sorting. More than 3 cm separated this lung sample from the edge of the tumor. TCRbeta libraries were built with three rounds of nested PCR, modified from ARM-PCR. TCRdb processed the multiplex PCR reads anew with MiXCR; each CDR3 protein has one entry. The data show around 75,000 distinct CDR3 sequences, 55% to 70% seen once. Source material: distant non-tumor lung tissue. The origin of this receptor is a woman between 50 and 59 years old with non-small cell lung cancer. The V call is TRBV10-2, the J call TRBJ2-1, with 8 bases identical to TRBD1. CDR3 in amino acids: CANRQGSYNEQFF. The DNA for the CDR3 is TGCGCCAATAGACAGGGGAGCTACAATGAGCAGTTCTTC.